A selection of T cell receptor beta chains follows, all from one sample in a study of blood T cell repertoires in COVID-19. The table came from immunoSEQ multiplex PCR; TCRdb's copy has only in-frame clones and leaves some out. The sample lists some 340,000 clones; more than 85% were seen once. Sequencing input: PBMCs or T cells enriched from blood (not recorded which). These receptors were obtained from a woman aged 25-40 years who had been exposed to COVID-19. The conserved cysteine and the conserved F or W are not part of the CDR3 here. The D gene is left open where the match is weak. A row's size may be missing; if present it is once, few, many or a size class.

>TRBJ1-5|TRBV4-1|TRBD1|NA
ASSQPGQGAFSNQPQH
>TRBJ1-2|TRBV12-3/TRBV12-4|TRBD1|NA
ASRPGTGRGYT
>TRBJ2-7|TRBV18|NA|NA
ASSRGGGLSSYEQY
>TRBJ1-2|TRBV7-9|NA|NA
ASSLGSDSAYGYT
>TRBJ1-2|TRBV10-3|TRBD1|NA
AGSGQTTRGYT
>TRBJ1-5|TRBV7-3|NA|once
ASSLSAGLPQH
>TRBJ1-3|TRBV7-9|NA|NA
ASSSRSGNTIY
>TRBJ2-5|TRBV30|NA|once
AWSYNRGETQY
>TRBJ2-2|TRBV6-5|NA|NA
ASSPRVRELF
>TRBJ1-1|TRBV11-3|NA|once
ASSLLRGTEAF
>TRBJ2-7|TRBV7-9|TRBD2|NA
ASSSGLAAGPY
>TRBJ1-1|TRBV5-1|NA|NA
ASSHSGLTSMNTEAF
>TRBJ1-2|TRBV12-5|NA|NA
ASVTIGGVYGYT
>TRBJ1-2|TRBV30|NA|NA
AWKSVGQRRGYT
>TRBJ1-5|TRBV19|NA|NA
ASTERREVSNQPQH
>TRBJ1-3|TRBV5-1|TRBD1|NA
ASSTGTGIRGTIY
>TRBJ1-6|TRBV3-1/TRBV3-2|NA|NA
ASLQIGCEDCRPSSYNSPLH
>TRBJ1-6|TRBV11-1|TRBD1|NA
ASGRPGTGERSPLH
>TRBJ2-6|TRBV10-3|NA|NA
AISDARTGANVLT
>TRBJ2-7|TRBV10-3|NA|NA
AIRIQTAAYSLEQY
>TRBJ2-7|TRBV2|TRBD1|NA
ASSAPGQGGLGPLYEQY
>TRBJ1-1|TRBV18|NA|NA
ASSQGIHTEAF
>TRBJ2-7|TRBV9|NA|NA
ASSPQGGVYEQY
>TRBJ2-7|TRBV9|TRBD1|NA
ASSVRGLSYEQY
>TRBJ1-2|TRBV5-1|TRBD1|NA
ASSEGQGDGYT
>TRBJ1-1|TRBV5-1|NA|NA
ASSLELFTEAF
>TRBJ1-1|TRBV14|NA|NA
ASSPSSWAEAF
>TRBJ1-2|TRBV5-1|TRBD1|NA
ASSKPGQGPYGYT
>TRBJ2-7|TRBV7-8|TRBD1|few
ASSPLTGSSYEQY
>TRBJ2-1|TRBV6-5|NA|NA
ASSYSYPGDEQF
>TRBJ2-5|TRBV30|NA|NA
AWSVRRGRETQY
>TRBJ2-7|TRBV5-5|TRBD2|NA
ASSSRTSGVPGEQY